This entry lists 27 T cell receptor beta chains sequenced from one sample in a study of PD-1 blockade in classical Hodgkin lymphoma. All trial patients relapsed after autologous stem cell transplantation. Libraries were prepared by immunoSEQ multiplex PCR; TCRdb keeps only in-frame clonotypes and omits some of them. The sample has some 100,000 clones, around 89% seen once. The sample here was peripheral blood mononuclear cells (PBMCs), taken before the second cycle of nivolumab. The source of these receptors is a human donor with classical Hodgkin lymphoma.

The gene calls are TRBV7-8 and TRBJ1-2; 8 bases line up with TRBD1. The CDR3 has 13 residues. Trimming at V came to 5 bases and at J to 5 bases, leaving 4 bases not matched to a gene. Germline V lookup: CDR1 SGHVS, CDR2 FQNEAQ. CDR3 in amino acids: CASSPRTGYGYTF. The CDR3 nucleotides read TGTGCCAGCAGCCCACGGACAGGGTATGGCTACACCTTC.

This chain joins TRBV18 and TRBJ2-3, with a tentative D call TRBD1 (6 bases). V dropped 2 bases and J dropped 4 bases, with 16 bases sitting between them. The CDR3 totals 16 residues. Germline V gene lookup returns CDR1 KGHSH and CDR2 LQKENI. CDR3 residues: CASSPARGSSSDTQYF. For the CDR3, the DNA is TGTGCCAGCTCACCAGCGAGGGGGAGTTCCTCAGATACGCAGTATTTT.

The chain carries TRBV11-1 and TRBJ1-1; a possible D gene is TRBD1 (5 bases). This CDR3 comprises 12 residues. Germline V gene sequence: CDR1 SGHAT, CDR2 FQDESV (reference sequence). Trimming removed 7 bases at V and 3 bases at J, with 9 bases between. The DNA for the CDR3 is TGTGCCAGCACCCTGGGGGACACTGAAGCTTTCTTT. Protein: CASTLGDTEAFF. The full variable domain, with the rest looked up from reference TRBV11-1 and TRBJ1-1, is EAEVAQSPRYKITEKSQAVAFWCDPISGHATLYWYRQILGQGPELLVQFQDESVVDDSQLPKDRFSAERLKGVDSTLKIQPAELGDSAMYLCASTLGDTEAFFGQGTRLTVV.

The gene calls are TRBV30 and TRBJ1-6, with D unresolved. The germline gives CDR1 GTSNPN, CDR2 SVGIG (reference sequence). CDR3 length: 13 amino acids. V was trimmed by 0 bases and J by 3 bases, leaving 3 bases between them. For the CDR3, the DNA is TGTGCCTGGAGTGTTGACTATAATTCACCCCTCCACTTT. Protein: CAWSVDYNSPLHF.

This sequence joins TRBV13 and TRBJ2-7; tentative D call: TRBD2 (6 bases). Trimming cost V 4 bases and J 4 bases, with 17 bases left between them. CDR1 PRHDT and CDR2 FYEKMQ come from the germline V gene (reference sequence). This CDR3 has 15 residues. CDR3 in DNA: TGTGCCAGCAGCTCTGATGGCGGGGCCGTGTACGAGCAGTACTTC. Translated, it gives CASSSDGGAVYEQYF.

V is TRBV28 and J is TRBJ2-7; TRBD1 might be the D (5 bases). CDR1 and CDR2 (germline): MDHEN, SYDVKM. V was cut by 3 bases and J by 0 bases, with 12 bases left in between. The CDR3 extends over 15 amino acids. The CDR3: CASSFRGPRSYEQYF. The DNA of the CDR3 is TGTGCCAGCAGTTTTAGGGGTCCACGCTCCTACGAGCAGTACTTC.

The rearrangement uses TRBV27 and TRBJ2-3, with a possible D match to TRBD2 (6 bases). This CDR3 region has 14 residues. V was clipped by 3 bases and J by 2 bases, with 9 bases between them. Germline V gives CDR1 MNHEY, CDR2 SMNVEV (reference sequence). CDR3: CASSFRTNTDTQYF. The DNA for the CDR3 is TGTGCCAGCAGTTTCAGGACTAACACAGATACGCAGTATTTT.

The V call is TRBV6-5, the J call TRBJ2-1; 7 bases are shared with TRBD1. The CDR3 covers 14 residues. Losses at the gene ends were 2 bases for V and 6 bases for J; bases not matched to a gene: 4. Germline V gene sequence: CDR1 MNHEY, CDR2 SVGAGI. CDR3 DNA sequence: TGTGCCAGCAGTTACGACAGGGAAGGCAATGAGCAGTTCTTC. Translated, it gives CASSYDREGNEQFF.

The CDR3 nucleotides are TGTGCCAGCAGCGGACCCACAGCAAACTATGGCTACACCTTC. Its protein product is CASSGPTANYGYTF. The chain recombines TRBV4-2 with TRBJ1-2; D not resolved. The CDR3 is 14 residues long. Per the germline V gene, CDR1 is LGHNA and CDR2 is YNFKEQ. The V end was cut by 5 bases, the J end by 2 bases, with 12 bases between.

V and J are TRBV11-1 and TRBJ1-2; unclear D gene. V was trimmed by 2 bases and J by 3 bases, leaving 10 bases between them. The CDR3 is made up of 14 amino acids. Germline V gene data show CDR1 as SGHAT and CDR2 as FQDESV (reference sequence). CDR3 amino acids: CASSLFKDHYGYTF. CDR3 DNA sequence: TGTGCCAGCAGCTTATTCAAGGATCACTATGGCTACACCTTC.

V is TRBV5-6 and J is TRBJ1-4, with 11 bases aligning to TRBD1. The CDR3 spans 19 residues. V shed 1 base, J shed 4 bases, and the junction held 12 bases outside the gene matches. The germline gives CDR1 SGHDT, CDR2 YYEEEE. The CDR3 DNA reads TGTGCCAGCAGCTTGAGTTTGGACAGGGGGCTCAGAAGTAATGAAAAACTGTTTTTT. Protein sequence: CASSLSLDRGLRSNEKLFF.

This clone was recorded a few times. V usage is TRBV5-3 and J usage is TRBJ2-1; 13 bases are a match to TRBD2. TRBV5-3 is an open reading frame whose function is uncertain. The CDR3 covers 17 residues. Trimming took 4 bases from V and 4 from J; bases not matched to a gene: 8. This chain's CDR3 is CARSLTRTSGGYNEQFF. The CDR3 DNA reads as TGTGCCAGAAGCCTGACTCGGACTAGCGGGGGTTACAATGAGCAGTTCTTC.

The chain combines TRBV2 with TRBJ1-5, with D uncertain. V was cut by 3 bases and J by 0 bases, with 6 bases left in between. The CDR3 runs to 14 residues. Germline V gene lookup returns CDR1 SNHLY and CDR2 FYNNEI. The CDR3 DNA follows: TGTGCCAGCAGTGACGGCGCTAGCAATCAGCCCCAGCATTTT. This sequence encodes CASSDGASNQPQHF.

This clone was counted only a few times. The V call is TRBV14, the J call TRBJ1-2; D unclear. From germline, CDR1 is SGHDN and CDR2 FVKESK. Trimming removed 1 base at V and 4 bases at J, with 13 bases between. CDR3 length: 15 residues. CDR3 sequence reads: CASSQGWTGSYGYTF. The CDR3 nucleotides are TGTGCCAGCAGCCAAGGATGGACTGGCAGCTATGGCTACACCTTC.

This clone was seen only once. This chain uses TRBV11-2 with TRBJ1-4; no clear D. CDR1 SGHAT and CDR2 FQNNGV come from the germline V gene. The CDR3 covers 14 residues. Trimming cost V 3 bases and J 9 bases, with 14 bases left between them. CDR3 sequence: CASSFRVSGQKLFF. The CDR3 DNA reads as TGTGCCAGCAGCTTCCGAGTTAGTGGACAAAAACTGTTTTTT. The full variable domain, its missing parts supplied by reference TRBV11-2 and TRBJ1-4, is EAGVAQSPRYKIIEKRQSVAFWCNPISGHATLYWYQQILGQGPKLLIQFQNNGVVDDSQLPKDRFSAERLKGVDSTLKIQPAKLEDSAVYLCASSFRVSGQKLFFGSGTQLSVL.

This clone has just one count. V is TRBV9 and J is TRBJ1-2; 9 bases line up with TRBD1. Trimming cost V 4 bases and J 4 bases; bases outside gene matches: 14. CDR1 and CDR2 (germline): SGDLS, YYNGEE. The CDR3 runs 17 residues. CDR3 nucleotide sequence: TGTGCCAGCAGCAGTGTCCCGGGACAGGGACGACGCTATGGCTACACCTTC. This translates into CASSSVPGQGRRYGYTF.

The J gene is TRBJ2-2, the V gene TRBV20-1; the D is unclear. Germline V gives CDR1 DFQATT, CDR2 SNEGSKA (reference sequence). This CDR3 is built from 11 residues. Trimming pared 6 bases from V and 8 bases from J, leaving 10 bases between. The CDR3 is CSAENSGELFF. The CDR3 nucleotides read TGCAGTGCCGAAAACAGTGGGGAGCTGTTTTTT.

The CDR3 coding sequence is TGTGCCAGCAGCGCCGGGACAGGGGGCAATGAAAAACTGTTTTTT. Translation: CASSAGTGGNEKLFF. This chain uses TRBV6-4 with TRBJ1-4, with 12 nucleotides matching TRBD1. The V segment lost 6 bases and the J segment 5 bases; nucleotides outside the gene matches: 4. The CDR3 consists of 15 residues. CDR1 MRHNA and CDR2 SNTAGT come from the germline V gene.

This chain links TRBV20-1 with TRBJ1-1, with D hard to call. In germline, CDR1 is DFQATT, CDR2 SNEGSKA (reference sequence). Trimming removed 4 bases from V and 8 bases from J, with 8 bases in between. CDR3 length: 10 residues. The CDR3 loop reads CSANDREAFF. The CDR3 bases are TGCAGTGCTAATGATCGCGAAGCTTTCTTT.

The chain carries TRBV27 and TRBJ1-5, with 7 bases fitting TRBD1. CDR3 length: 17 amino acids. From germline, CDR1 is MNHEY and CDR2 SMNVEV (reference sequence). Trimming removed 6 bases from V and 2 bases from J; junction bases left unmatched: 13. The CDR3 protein is CASSPQQGRLGNQPQHF. The CDR3 nucleotides are TGTGCCAGCAGCCCCCAACAGGGGAGGTTGGGCAATCAGCCCCAGCATTTT.

The J gene is TRBJ2-1, the V gene TRBV25-1, with TRBD2 as a possible D gene (5 bases). CDR1 and CDR2 from the germline V gene are MGHDK and SYGVNS. V gave up 5 bases and J gave up 4 bases, with 15 bases separating them. This CDR3 comprises 15 residues. The CDR3 loop reads CASSFLGLAYNEQFF. The CDR3 DNA reads as TGTGCCAGCAGTTTTCTCGGCCTAGCTTACAATGAGCAGTTCTTC.

The rearrangement links TRBV14 to TRBJ1-1, with 10 bases fitting TRBD1. Looked up from germline, CDR1 is SGHDN and CDR2 is FVKESK. There are 15 residues in the CDR3. The J segment lost 3 bases and the V segment lost 3 bases, leaving 4 bases of the junction unmatched. CDR3 in amino acids: CASSQGTGAYTEAFF. CDR3 DNA: TGTGCCAGCAGCCAGGGGACAGGGGCCTACACTGAAGCTTTCTTT. Looking up the rest from reference TRBV14 and TRBJ1-1 gives the full variable domain: EAGVTQFPSHSVIEKGQTVTLRCDPISGHDNLYWYRRVMGKEIKFLLHFVKESKQDESGMPNNRFLAERTGGTYSTLKVQPAELEDSGVYFCASSQGTGAYTEAFFGQGTRLTVV.

The chain has TRBV5-1 and TRBJ1-2; tentative D call: TRBD1 (6 bases). CDR1 SGHRS and CDR2 YFSETQ come from the germline V gene. The CDR3 covers 13 residues. V was cut by 1 base and J by 7 bases, with 11 bases left in between. The DNA for the CDR3 is TGCGCCAGCAGCTTGCAGGGGAGTGGTGGCTACACCTTC. It specifies CASSLQGSGGYTF.

The genes are TRBV5-1 and TRBJ2-7; 9 nucleotides align to TRBD1. CDR1 is SGHRS and CDR2 is YFSETQ in the germline V gene. The CDR3 spans 15 residues. With V trimmed by 4 bases and J by 4 bases, 9 bases remained unmatched. The CDR3 DNA sequence: TGCGCCAGCAGCCCTGGGGGACAGGGAGGTTACGAGCAGTACTTC. It yields the protein CASSPGGQGGYEQYF.

Points on this clone: The junction departs from germline at one end; a sequencing error may be responsible. V and J are TRBV15 and TRBJ2-7, with D possibly being TRBD1 or TRBD2 (5 bases each). This CDR3 is built from 13 residues. The germline V gene has CDR1 LNHNV and CDR2 YYDKDF (reference sequence). Here the CDR3 reads CATSTGSGRQQRF. The CDR3 bases are TGTGCCACCAGCACAGGATCGGGACGGCAGCAACGATTC.

This clone was seen only a few times. The chain couples TRBV9 to TRBJ2-5; TRBD1 is a possible D gene (6 bases). The germline gives CDR1 SGDLS, CDR2 YYNGEE. This CDR3 is 16 amino acids long. V lost 4 bases to trimming and J lost 3 bases, with 19 bases between them. CDR3 sequence reads: CASSTHRDTLEETQYF. The CDR3 coding sequence is TGTGCCAGCAGCACGCACCGGGACACCCTAGAAGAGACCCAGTACTTC.

V is TRBV7-7 and J is TRBJ1-3, with TRBD1 matching over 7 bases. CDR1 is SSHAT, CDR2 FNYEAQ, per germline (reference sequence). V lost 5 bases, J lost 2 bases, and 6 bases stayed unmatched. This CDR3 contains 15 residues. The CDR3 DNA follows: TGTGCCAGCAGCCTAGAGACAGGGCCTGGAAACACCATATATTTT. Its translation: CASSLETGPGNTIYF.